What follows are 19 T cell receptor beta chains derived from one specimen sequenced in a study of tumor-infiltrating lymphocytes in primary liver carcinoma. Unsorted bulk tissue (roughly 18-32 mg) underwent RNA and DNA co-extraction. From 500 ng total RNA, TCR beta cDNA was generated with a primer in the constant region. Modified slightly, ARM-PCR produced TCR beta libraries over three nested multiplex PCR rounds. A C-beta reverse primer and TRBV1-TRBV30 forward primers served in each of the first two PCR rounds, at ten to eleven cycles apiece. MiXCR, run by TCRdb on the multiplex PCR reads, gives a single entry per CDR3 protein. The repertoire holds about 120,000 distinct CDR3 sequences, with 65% as singletons. Material for sequencing was liver tumor tissue from sampling region 1. Documented subset: tumor region T1, superior pole. The receptors originated from a woman aged 60 to 75 with primary liver carcinoma and hepatitis B virus infection.

There are many counts of this clonotype. The chain has TRBV4-2 and TRBJ1-3; 11 bases fit TRBD1. CDR3 length equals 21 residues. With V trimmed by 0 bases and J by 2 bases, 15 bases remained unmatched. The germline CDR1 and CDR2 sequences are LGHNA and YNFKEQ. CDR3 nucleotide sequence: TGTGCCAGCAGCCAAGATATGTACGGACAGGGGGCCCACCAACCTGGAAACACCATATATTTT. Translated: CASSQDMYGQGAHQPGNTIYF.

This clonotype is categorized as medium-sized. This rearrangement joins TRBV29-1 to TRBJ2-1; TRBD1 agrees at 8 bases. Germline CDR1 is SQVTM and CDR2 is ANQGSEA. Trimming at V came to 7 bases and at J to 2 bases, leaving 7 bases not matched to a gene. The CDR3 extends over 14 amino acids. The CDR3 DNA follows: TGCAGCGGGAGGACAGGGCGACCCTACAATGAGCAGTTCTTC. Protein sequence: CSGRTGRPYNEQFF.

This clonotype was seen many times. The gene calls are TRBV6-2 or TRBV6-3 and TRBJ1-5, with TRBD1 as a possible D gene (6 bases). CDR3 length: 18 residues. The V gene's germline CDR1 is MNHEY and CDR2 SVGEGT. The ends were cut back, 6 bases at V and 2 bases at J, with 23 bases in the middle. The CDR3 loop reads CASSPDPHREGGNQPQHF. In DNA, the CDR3 is TGTGCCAGCAGCCCAGACCCCCACAGGGAGGGGGGCAATCAGCCCCAGCATTTT.

As for this clonotype: The CDR3 does not end in the conserved phenylalanine or tryptophan, so this is likely a read error. The rearrangement links TRBV18 to TRBJ2-6, with D tentatively TRBD2 (6 bases). The CDR3 is 15 amino acids. The germline CDR1 and CDR2 sequences are KGHSH and LQKENI. With 8 bases removed from V and 3 bases from J, the gap between germline ends came to 14 bases. The CDR3 sequence: CASVPGVVGANVLTL. In DNA form, the CDR3 reads TGTGCCAGCGTACCGGGGGTTGTTGGGGCCAACGTCCTGACTTTG.

About this clonotype: A single base separates this from a much larger clone, so it may be a read error. The chain combines TRBV10-2 with TRBJ1-5; TRBD1 agrees at 7 bases. Germline CDR1 and CDR2: WSHSY and SAAADI. The CDR3 spans 14 residues. Unmatched junction bases numbered 9, after V lost 10 bases and J lost 3 bases. The CDR3 reads CANWRGTDNQPQHF. CDR3 bases: TGCGCCAACTGGCGCGGGACAGACAATCAGCCCCAGCATTTT.

As regards this clonotype: A much larger clone sits a single nucleotide away, making a read error possible. Given the absence of the conserved phenylalanine or tryptophan at the CDR3 end, a read error is likely. This CDR3 reads CASGRWTGTDTQYS. Written as DNA, the CDR3 is TGTGCCAGCGGAAGGTGGACTGGCACAGATACGCAGTATTCT. The chain uses TRBV28 and TRBJ2-3; tentative D call: TRBD2 (5 bases). Trimming removed 8 bases at V and 1 base at J, with 13 bases between. This CDR3 comprises 14 residues. Germline CDR1 reads MDHEN; CDR2 reads SYDVKM.

This sequence joins TRBV29-1 and TRBJ2-6; 8 bases agree with TRBD1. V trimming: 7 bases; J trimming: 5 bases; junction bases outside the gene matches: 13. Germline V gives CDR1 SQVTM, CDR2 ANQGSEA. CDR3 length equals 16 residues. The CDR3 is CSAGTGGVTWANVLTF. The CDR3, as DNA: TGCAGCGCCGGTACAGGGGGTGTTACTTGGGCCAACGTCCTGACTTTC.

Details on this clonotype: One junction end disagrees with the germline gene, perhaps due to a read error. The CDR3 bases are TGTGCGAGCAGCGTCATAGATACGCAGTATTTT. Translation: CASSVIDTQYF. The rearrangement uses TRBV11-2 and TRBJ2-3; D not certain. There are 11 residues in the CDR3. Germline V CDR1 and CDR2: SGHAT, FQNNGV.

The chain couples TRBV14 to TRBJ1-1, with D hard to call. Germline V gene sequence: CDR1 SGHDN, CDR2 FVKESK. The CDR3 is made up of 14 amino acids. The V and J ends lost 2 bases and 0 bases respectively, with 7 bases between them. The CDR3 loop reads CASSQYMMNTEAFF. CDR3 sequence (DNA): TGTGCCAGCAGCCAATACATGATGAACACTGAAGCTTTCTTT.

The rearrangement joins TRBV6-5 to TRBJ2-5; TRBD2 matches 8 bases. Looked up from germline, CDR1 is MNHEY and CDR2 is SVGAGI. The CDR3 runs 15 residues. Trimming at V came to 2 bases and at J to 8 bases, leaving 10 bases not matched to a gene. CDR3 sequence reads: CASSYEGLARSTQYF. CDR3 coding DNA: TGTGCCAGCAGTTACGAAGGACTAGCTAGATCAACCCAGTACTTC.

Remarks on this clonotype: A much bigger clone sits one base away, suggesting this may be a read error. This chain joins TRBV6-1 and TRBJ1-1; 7 nucleotides line up with TRBD1. The CDR3 runs to 17 residues. Germline V lookup: CDR1 MNHNS, CDR2 SASEGT. CDR3 in amino acids: CASSGRWSGTDNIEAFF. The DNA for the CDR3 is TGTGCCAGCAGCGGGCGGTGGTCCGGGACAGATAACATTGAAGCTTTCTTT.

This chain links TRBV29-1 with TRBJ2-1; 7 positions agree with TRBD2. CDR1 is SQVTM and CDR2 is ANQGSEA in the germline V gene. The CDR3 is made up of 14 amino acids. The CDR3 sequence: CSVRGHAAGDEQFF. The DNA of the CDR3 is TGCAGTGTGAGAGGACACGCCGCGGGAGATGAGCAGTTCTTC.

Turning to this clonotype: This may be a read error, as it is one base from a much larger clone. The conserved closing phenylalanine or tryptophan is absent in this CDR3, likely reflecting a read error. This chain uses TRBV12-3 or TRBV12-4 with TRBJ1-5; 9 nucleotides match TRBD1. Trimming took 5 bases from V and 4 from J; bases not matched to a gene: 6. The length of the CDR3 is 15 residues. The CDR3 coding sequence is TGTGCCAGCAGTCGGACAGGGGAAGGAAATCAGCCCCAGCATTCT. Translated, it gives CASSRTGEGNQPQHS.

The V and J genes are TRBV28 and TRBJ1-5; D call uncertain. This CDR3 is 16 amino acids long. CDR1 and CDR2 from the germline V gene are MDHEN and SYDVKM. Trimming removed 2 bases at V and 2 bases at J, with 13 bases between. CDR3 protein: CASSLGRGYGNQPQHF. The CDR3 DNA is TGTGCCAGCAGTTTAGGGAGAGGGTATGGCAATCAGCCCCAGCATTTT.

This clonotype showed up just a few times. This CDR3 reads CASSLPTGVGYGYTF. CDR3 in DNA: TGTGCCAGCAGTTTACCCACAGGGGTTGGCTATGGCTACACCTTC. This chain uses TRBV28 with TRBJ1-2, with 7 bases aligning to TRBD1. Trimming at V came to 2 bases and at J to 4 bases, leaving 7 bases not matched to a gene. Germline V gives CDR1 MDHEN, CDR2 SYDVKM. The CDR3 consists of 15 residues.

This clonotype was recorded at least ten times. The genes are TRBV5-1 and TRBJ2-5, with D unresolved. Trimming pared 0 bases from V and 5 bases from J, leaving 11 bases between. CDR3 length: 14 residues. Germline V gene data show CDR1 as SGHRS and CDR2 as YFSETQ. The CDR3 coding sequence is TGCGCCAGCAGCTTGGAAGGGAACGGGGAGACCCAGTACTTC. It encodes CASSLEGNGETQYF. The full variable domain, in which reference TRBV5-1 and TRBJ2-5 provide the parts outside the CDR3, is KAGVTQTPRYLIKTRGQQVTLSCSPISGHRSVSWYQQTPGQGLQFLFEYFSETQRNKGNFPGRFSGRQFSNSRSEMNVSTLELGDSALYLCASSLEGNGETQYFGPGTRLLVL.

This clonotype was observed once. It may be a read error: a sequence one base away is much more abundant. This chain links TRBV6-1 with TRBJ2-5, with D unclear. The germline CDR1 and CDR2 sequences are MNHNS and SASEGT. V was trimmed by 1 base and J by 1 base, leaving 16 bases between them. The CDR3 has 17 residues. This CDR3 is CASSEGLRSFFQETQYF. The CDR3 coding sequence is TGTGCCAGCAGTGAAGGGCTCAGGAGTTTCTTCCAAGAGACCCAGTACTTC.

This rearrangement joins TRBV28 to TRBJ2-1; unclear D gene. The CDR3 sequence is 14 residues long. Germline V gene sequence: CDR1 MDHEN, CDR2 SYDVKM. V lost 5 bases and J 2 bases, leaving 10 bases between the germline ends. CDR3 in amino acids: CASSQRQTYNEQFF. In nucleotides, the CDR3 is TGTGCCAGCAGTCAGAGGCAAACCTACAATGAGCAGTTCTTC.

Comments on this clonotype: With a much larger clone just one base away, this may be a read error. The chain links TRBV9 to TRBJ1-6; the D is unclear. Germline loops: CDR1 SGDLS, CDR2 YYNGEE. The length of the CDR3 is 14 residues. The DNA for the CDR3 is TGTGCCAGCAGCGCTGGCGAAGGGAATTCACCCCTCTACTTT. It translates to CASSAGEGNSPLYF.